The 24 T cell receptor beta chains below all came from one sample that was sequenced in a study of cytomegalovirus exposure and HLA in healthy donors. The PCR had 60 Vbeta and 13 Jbeta primers. Clones were sequenced by immunoSEQ multiplex PCR, and TCRdb holds only the in-frame ones, with some missing. This sample yields about 150,000 clones, of which around 79% are seen a single time; roughly 3.4% belongs to the top ten. The sample was PBMCs. The origin of the receptors is a human donor in good health.

The chain links TRBV5-5 to TRBJ2-7; 7 nucleotides agree with TRBD2. The CDR3 spans 14 residues. Per the germline V gene, CDR1 is SGHKS and CDR2 is YYEKEE (reference sequence). V gave up 1 base and J gave up 6 bases; unmatched junction bases: 7. The CDR3, as DNA: TGTGCCAGCAGCTTGACGGGAGGAGGGATCGAGCAGTACTTC. Protein sequence: CASSLTGGGIEQYF.

The chain joins TRBV5-6 to TRBJ2-2; D not certain. The V gene's germline CDR1 is SGHDT and CDR2 YYEEEE. The ends were cut back, 2 bases at V and 5 bases at J, with 7 bases in the middle. There are 13 residues in the CDR3. CDR3 region: CASSFDTTGELFF. The CDR3 DNA sequence: TGTGCCAGCAGCTTTGACACGACCGGGGAGCTGTTTTTT.

This chain connects TRBV28 to TRBJ1-5; TRBD1 matches at 8 bases. The J segment lost 0 bases and the V segment lost 4 bases, leaving 5 bases of the junction unmatched. Per the germline V gene, CDR1 is MDHEN and CDR2 is SYDVKM. CDR3 length: 16 amino acids. DNA for the CDR3: TGTGCCAGCAGTTACGGACAGGGCCTTAGCAATCAGCCCCAGCATTTT. Translating gives CASSYGQGLSNQPQHF.

The V gene is TRBV6-6, the J gene TRBJ2-7; 7 nucleotides line up with TRBD2. CDR1 is MNHNY, CDR2 SVGAGI, per germline (reference sequence). This CDR3 spans 12 amino acids. J gave up 1 base and V 8 bases, and 2 bases lay outside the gene matches. This CDR3 reads CASGEGSYEQYF. CDR3 in DNA: TGTGCCAGCGGGGAGGGTTCCTACGAGCAGTACTTC.

This clone was observed a handful of times. V usage is TRBV6-1 and J usage is TRBJ2-2; the D gene is possibly TRBD2 (5 bases). This CDR3 spans 15 amino acids. CDR1 is MNHNS and CDR2 is SASEGT in the germline V gene. Trimming removed 2 bases at V and 4 bases at J, with 11 bases between. As DNA, the CDR3 is TGTGCCAGCAGTGAATCACTAGTACCCACCGGGGAGCTGTTTTTT. Translation gives CASSESLVPTGELFF.

V usage is TRBV6-1 and J usage is TRBJ1-5; D remains unclear. Germline values: CDR1 MNHNS, CDR2 SASEGT. This CDR3 region has 15 residues. V lost 2 bases to trimming and J lost 3 bases, with 11 bases between them. CDR3 region: CASSETGFDNQPQHF. In DNA form, the CDR3 reads TGTGCCAGCAGTGAAACCGGTTTCGACAATCAGCCCCAGCATTTT.

The genes are TRBV6-5 and TRBJ2-2, with TRBD2 as a possible D gene (6 bases). CDR1 MNHEY and CDR2 SVGAGI come from the germline V gene. This CDR3 comprises 12 residues. Between the trimmed V and J ends, which lost 10 bases and 5 bases, there was a span of 11 bases. For the CDR3, the DNA is TGTGCCACCAGGCGGGAAACCGGGGAGCTGTTTTTT. Its translation is CATRRETGELFF.

The V call is TRBV30, the J call TRBJ1-5, with D tentatively TRBD1 (6 bases). In germline, CDR1 is GTSNPN, CDR2 SVGIG (reference sequence). This CDR3 region has 15 residues. The V end lost 3 bases, the J end lost 4 bases, and 16 bases lay between the germline ends. The CDR3 nucleotides are TGTGCCTGGAGCCCTCACTCACAGGGTAATCAGCCCCAGCATTTT. Amino acid sequence: CAWSPHSQGNQPQHF.

This clone was detected only once. The CDR3 coding sequence is TGTGCCAGCTCACCGTTTGACACGAACAATGAGCAGTTCTTC. Translated: CASSPFDTNNEQFF. The J gene is TRBJ2-1, the V gene TRBV18; no firm D call. V lost 3 bases, J lost 5 bases, and 11 bases lay in between. The CDR3 totals 14 residues. Germline assignment: CDR1 KGHSH and CDR2 LQKENI.

The V and J genes are TRBV7-2 and TRBJ1-1; unclear D gene. This CDR3 spans 12 amino acids. The germline V and J ends were trimmed by 1 base and 5 bases, with 5 bases remaining between them. Germline CDR1 is SGHTA and CDR2 is FQGNSA. The chain's CDR3 is CASSLDITEAFF. For the CDR3, the DNA is TGTGCCAGCAGCTTAGACATAACTGAAGCTTTCTTT.

This chain uses TRBV11-1 with TRBJ2-1, with D hard to call. The length of the CDR3 is 15 residues. From germline, CDR1 is SGHAT and CDR2 FQDESV (reference sequence). V was trimmed by 1 base and J by 4 bases, leaving 11 bases between them. CDR3 DNA: TGTGCCAGCAGCTTAGACTGGAAAGCGTACAATGAGCAGTTCTTC. It specifies CASSLDWKAYNEQFF. Full variable domain (rest looked up from reference TRBV11-1 and TRBJ2-1): EAEVAQSPRYKITEKSQAVAFWCDPISGHATLYWYRQILGQGPELLVQFQDESVVDDSQLPKDRFSAERLKGVDSTLKIQPAELGDSAMYLCASSLDWKAYNEQFFGPGTRLTVL.

In this sample, this clone turned up once. CDR3 nucleotides: TGTGCCAGCAGTTTATCGGGAATTGAGACCCAGTACTTC. Protein product: CASSLSGIETQYF. This rearrangement joins TRBV28 to TRBJ2-5; D possibly corresponds to TRBD2 (5 bases). CDR1 and CDR2 from the germline V gene are MDHEN and SYDVKM. V lost 1 base and J lost 5, with 8 bases in between. The CDR3 consists of 13 residues.

This chain uses TRBV2 with TRBJ1-2; no clear D. V shed 4 bases and J shed 6 bases, with 6 bases lying between them. The CDR3 length is 11 residues. Germline V gene data show CDR1 as SNHLY and CDR2 as FYNNEI. CDR3 coding DNA: TGTGCCAGCAGTGTCGGGGATGGCTACACCTTC. It translates to CASSVGDGYTF. The full variable domain, completed using reference TRBV2 and TRBJ1-2, is EPEVTQTPSHQVTQMGQEVILRCVPISNHLYFYWYRQILGQKVEFLVSFYNNEISEKSEIFDDQFSVERPDGSNFTLKIRSTKLEDSAMYFCASSVGDGYTFGSGTRLTVV.

This chain links TRBV6-1 with TRBJ1-4; 7 nucleotides agree with TRBD1. Per germline, CDR1 MNHNS and CDR2 SASEGT. Losses at the gene ends were 4 bases for V and 0 bases for J; bases not matched to a gene: 5. The CDR3 extends over 16 amino acids. For the CDR3, the DNA is TGTGCCAGCAGTGTGGGGACAGCACCAACTAATGAAAAACTGTTTTTT. Protein: CASSVGTAPTNEKLFF.

This sequence joins TRBV29-1 and TRBJ2-7; D might be TRBD1 (5 bases). Germline CDR1 is SQVTM and CDR2 is ANQGSEA. Trimming removed 5 bases from V and 3 bases from J, with 20 bases in between. The CDR3 sequence is 15 residues long. The CDR3 nucleotides are TGCAGCGTTACCGAGACAGCGTCCGTGAGCTACGAGCAGTACTTC. Its protein product is CSVTETASVSYEQYF.

CDR3 protein: CASSGGVVDTQYF. Here the CDR3 DNA reads TGTGCCAGCAGTGGGGGAGTGGTTGATACGCAGTATTTT. The chain has TRBV2 and TRBJ2-3; tentatively, D is TRBD2 (5 bases). Germline V CDR1 and CDR2: SNHLY, FYNNEI. Trimming removed 4 bases from V and 6 bases from J, with 11 bases in between. This CDR3 is 13 amino acids long.

The V and J genes are TRBV7-9 and TRBJ2-7; no clear D. Germline CDR1 and CDR2: SEHNR and FQNEAQ (reference sequence). Between the trimmed V and J ends, which lost 5 bases and 5 bases, there was a span of 13 bases. This CDR3 has 13 residues. CDR3 residues: CASSPQVYDEQYF. DNA for the CDR3: TGTGCCAGCAGCCCCCAGGTATACGACGAGCAGTACTTC.

This chain links TRBV29-1 with TRBJ2-1; TRBD2 matches at 7 bases. The CDR3 is made up of 18 amino acids. V dropped 4 bases and J dropped 1; count of bases not matched to a gene: 16. The V gene's germline CDR1 is SQVTM and CDR2 ANQGSEA. The CDR3 reads CSVGIRRERFRSYNEQFF. DNA of the CDR3: TGCAGCGTTGGTATACGGCGGGAGAGGTTTCGATCCTACAATGAGCAGTTCTTC.

CDR3 nucleotide sequence: TGTGCCAGCAGCAGAACTACAGGGGATAGTAATTCACCCCTCCACTTT. Translation: CASSRTTGDSNSPLHF. The genes are TRBV11-2 and TRBJ1-6, with 7 bases that match TRBD1. The J segment lost 6 bases and the V segment lost 5 bases, leaving 10 bases of the junction unmatched. CDR3 size: 16 residues. Per the germline V gene, CDR1 is SGHAT and CDR2 is FQNNGV. Full variable domain (missing parts from reference TRBV11-2 and TRBJ1-6): EAGVAQSPRYKIIEKRQSVAFWCNPISGHATLYWYQQILGQGPKLLIQFQNNGVVDDSQLPKDRFSAERLKGVDSTLKIQPAKLEDSAVYLCASSRTTGDSNSPLHFGNGTRLTVT.

This chain uses TRBV19 with TRBJ1-1, with D uncertain. The V end lost 7 bases, the J end lost 11 bases, and 17 bases lay between the germline ends. Germline CDR1 is LNHDA and CDR2 is SQIVND (reference sequence). The CDR3 runs to 12 residues. The CDR3 spells CASIEGGRRAFF. CDR3 in DNA: TGTGCCAGTATTGAGGGAGGACGGCGGGCTTTCTTT.

CDR3 amino acids: CASSGRRTDTQYF. In nucleotides, the CDR3 is TGTGCCAGCAGCGGGCGACGCACAGATACGCAGTATTTT. This chain links TRBV21-1 with TRBJ2-3; TRBD1, the table's D call, lacks a check against the DNA. TRBV21-1 is classified as a pseudogene. This CDR3 is 13 amino acids long.

The V call is TRBV4-1, the J call TRBJ2-3; 8 bases are shared with TRBD2. The V gene's germline CDR1 is MGHRA and CDR2 YSYEKL. J lost 0 bases, V lost 4 bases, and 12 bases had no gene match. CDR3 size: 18 residues. Here the CDR3 reads CASSPMGSGGSSTDTQYF. The CDR3 DNA is TGCGCCAGCAGCCCCATGGGCAGCGGGGGCTCTAGCACAGATACGCAGTATTTT.

The genes are TRBV4-1 and TRBJ2-1; TRBD2 aligns across 9 bases. The CDR3 sequence is 14 residues long. The germline V gene encodes CDR1 MGHRA and CDR2 YSYEKL. After removal of 4 bases from V and 5 bases from J, the junction contained 3 bases not matched to a gene. The CDR3 coding sequence is TGCGCCAGCAGCCTCGCGGGGGGGGACAATGAGCAGTTCTTC. Its protein product is CASSLAGGDNEQFF.

This clone was picked up a small number of times. In DNA form, the CDR3 reads TGTGCCAGTAGTATAGATGACAGGTTGGATACGCAGTATTTT. Its protein product is CASSIDDRLDTQYF. This rearrangement joins TRBV19 to TRBJ2-3; D perhaps matches TRBD1 (6 bases). Per germline, CDR1 LNHDA and CDR2 SQIVND (reference sequence). Deletions cut 0 bases from V and 6 bases from J, with 10 bases between. This CDR3 is 14 amino acids long.